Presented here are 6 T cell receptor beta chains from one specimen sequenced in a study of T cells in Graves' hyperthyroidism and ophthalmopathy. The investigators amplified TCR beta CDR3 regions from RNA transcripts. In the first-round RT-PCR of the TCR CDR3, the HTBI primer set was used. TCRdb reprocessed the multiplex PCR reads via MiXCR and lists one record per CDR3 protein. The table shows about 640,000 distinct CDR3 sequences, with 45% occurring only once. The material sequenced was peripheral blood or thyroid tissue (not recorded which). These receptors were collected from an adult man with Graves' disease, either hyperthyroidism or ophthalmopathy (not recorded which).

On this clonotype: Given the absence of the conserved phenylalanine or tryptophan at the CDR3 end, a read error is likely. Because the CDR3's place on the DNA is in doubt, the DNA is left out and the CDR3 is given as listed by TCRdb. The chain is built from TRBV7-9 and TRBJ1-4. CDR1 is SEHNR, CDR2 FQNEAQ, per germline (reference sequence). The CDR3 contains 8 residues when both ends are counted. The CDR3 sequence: CASSVSRG.

For the CDR3, the DNA is TGTGCCAGCAGCTTAGATAGGGACAAAAACGTCCTGACTTTC. Translation: CASSLDRDKNVLTF. The rearrangement links TRBV7-2 to TRBJ2-6; weak D call: TRBD1 (6 bases). Per germline, CDR1 SGHTA and CDR2 FQGNSA. V dropped 1 base and J dropped 10 bases, with 11 bases sitting between them. This CDR3 is built from 14 residues.

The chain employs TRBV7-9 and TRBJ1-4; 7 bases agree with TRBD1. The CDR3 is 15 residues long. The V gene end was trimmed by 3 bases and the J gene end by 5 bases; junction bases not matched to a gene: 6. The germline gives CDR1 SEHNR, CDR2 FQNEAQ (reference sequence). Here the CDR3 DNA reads TGTGCCAGCAGCTTTACAGGGGCCCTCAATGAAAAACTGTTTTTT. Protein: CASSFTGALNEKLFF. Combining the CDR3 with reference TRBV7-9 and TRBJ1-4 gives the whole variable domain DTGVSQNPRHKITKRGQNVTFRCDPISEHNRLYWYRQTLGQGPEFLTYFQNEAQLEKSRLLSDRFSAERPKGSFSTLEIQRTEQGDSAMYLCASSFTGALNEKLFFGSGTQLSVL.

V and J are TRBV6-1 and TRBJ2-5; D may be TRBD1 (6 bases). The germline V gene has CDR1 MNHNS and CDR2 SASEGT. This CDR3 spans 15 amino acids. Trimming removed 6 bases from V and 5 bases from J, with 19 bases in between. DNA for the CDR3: TGTGCCAGCAGCGACCGGGACACGACCTACGAGACCCAGTACTTC. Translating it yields CASSDRDTTYETQYF.

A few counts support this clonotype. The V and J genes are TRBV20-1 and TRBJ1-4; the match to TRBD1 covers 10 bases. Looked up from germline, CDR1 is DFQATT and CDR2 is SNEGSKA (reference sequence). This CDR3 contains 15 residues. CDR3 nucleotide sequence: TGCAGCGGGATTGACAGGGGGCGAACTAATGAAAAACTGTTTTTT. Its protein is CSGIDRGRTNEKLFF.

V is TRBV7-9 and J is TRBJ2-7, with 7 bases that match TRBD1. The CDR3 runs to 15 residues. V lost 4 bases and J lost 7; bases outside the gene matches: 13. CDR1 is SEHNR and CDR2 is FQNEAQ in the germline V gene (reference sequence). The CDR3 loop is CASSSPSRGREEQYF. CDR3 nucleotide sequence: TGTGCCAGCAGCTCGCCGTCTAGGGGGCGCGAGGAGCAGTACTTC.